Sequencing of this T cell receptor beta chain was carried out in a study of glioma-infiltrating T cells. This clonotype was counted at least ten times. Its antigen is currently unknown. Findings and limits, study-wide: Tissue-blood divergence was below expectation in non-neoplastic patients, above in gliomas.

Amplification of TCR alpha and beta CDR3 regions from RNA used iRepertoire nested multiplex PCR. TCRdb called the multiplex PCR reads again in MiXCR, with one record for every CDR3 protein. The sample has around 180,000 distinct CDR3 sequences, more than 35% seen once. The sequencing sample was made of glioma tissue, nonneoplastic brain tissue, or PBMCs (not recorded which). The source is a human donor with low-grade glioma or glioblastoma, undergoing nonglioma brain surgery, or in good health (not recorded which).

CDR3 sequence: CASSFDRRYEQYF. In nucleotides, the CDR3 is TGTGCCAGCAGCTTCGACAGGCGGTACGAGCAGTACTTC. The chain recombines TRBV7-2 with TRBJ2-7; a weak D match, TRBD1 (6 bases). The CDR3 contains 13 residues. Germline V gene data show CDR1 as SGHTA and CDR2 as FQGNSA. V was clipped by 3 bases and J by 4 bases, with 10 bases between them.